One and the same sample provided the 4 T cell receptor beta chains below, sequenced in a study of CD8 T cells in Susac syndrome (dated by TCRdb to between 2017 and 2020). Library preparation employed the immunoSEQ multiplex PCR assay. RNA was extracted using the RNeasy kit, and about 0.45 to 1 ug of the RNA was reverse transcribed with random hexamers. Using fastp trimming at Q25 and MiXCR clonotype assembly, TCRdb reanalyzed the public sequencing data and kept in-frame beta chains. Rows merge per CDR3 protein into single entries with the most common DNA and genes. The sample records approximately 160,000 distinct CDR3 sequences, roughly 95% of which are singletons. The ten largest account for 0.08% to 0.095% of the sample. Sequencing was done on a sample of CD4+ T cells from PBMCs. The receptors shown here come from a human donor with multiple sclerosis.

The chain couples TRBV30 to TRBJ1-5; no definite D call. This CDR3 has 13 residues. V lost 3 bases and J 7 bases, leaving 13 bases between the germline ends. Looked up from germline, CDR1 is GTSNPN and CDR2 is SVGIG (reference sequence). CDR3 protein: CAWRFGRRQPQHF. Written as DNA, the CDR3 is TGTGCCTGGAGGTTCGGCAGGAGGCAGCCCCAGCATTTT.

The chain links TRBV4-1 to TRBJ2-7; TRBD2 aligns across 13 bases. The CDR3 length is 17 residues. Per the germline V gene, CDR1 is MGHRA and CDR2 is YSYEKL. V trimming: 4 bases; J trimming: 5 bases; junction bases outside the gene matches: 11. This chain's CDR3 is CASSRTPGLAGFDEQYF. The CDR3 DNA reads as TGCGCCAGCAGCCGTACGCCGGGACTAGCGGGATTCGACGAGCAGTACTTC.

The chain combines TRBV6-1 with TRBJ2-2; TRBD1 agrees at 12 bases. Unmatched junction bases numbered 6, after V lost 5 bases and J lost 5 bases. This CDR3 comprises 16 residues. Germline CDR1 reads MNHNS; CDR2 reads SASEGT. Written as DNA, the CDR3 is TGTGCCAGCAGTAAGGGACAGGGGGCGGCGACCGGGGAGCTGTTTTTT. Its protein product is CASSKGQGAATGELFF.

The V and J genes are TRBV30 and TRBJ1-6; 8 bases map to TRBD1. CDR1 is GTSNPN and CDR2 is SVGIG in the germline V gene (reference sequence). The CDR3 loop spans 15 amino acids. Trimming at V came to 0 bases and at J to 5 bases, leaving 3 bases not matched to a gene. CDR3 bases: TGTGCCTGGAGTGTACTGGACAGGGATAATTCACCCCTCCACTTT. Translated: CAWSVLDRDNSPLHF.